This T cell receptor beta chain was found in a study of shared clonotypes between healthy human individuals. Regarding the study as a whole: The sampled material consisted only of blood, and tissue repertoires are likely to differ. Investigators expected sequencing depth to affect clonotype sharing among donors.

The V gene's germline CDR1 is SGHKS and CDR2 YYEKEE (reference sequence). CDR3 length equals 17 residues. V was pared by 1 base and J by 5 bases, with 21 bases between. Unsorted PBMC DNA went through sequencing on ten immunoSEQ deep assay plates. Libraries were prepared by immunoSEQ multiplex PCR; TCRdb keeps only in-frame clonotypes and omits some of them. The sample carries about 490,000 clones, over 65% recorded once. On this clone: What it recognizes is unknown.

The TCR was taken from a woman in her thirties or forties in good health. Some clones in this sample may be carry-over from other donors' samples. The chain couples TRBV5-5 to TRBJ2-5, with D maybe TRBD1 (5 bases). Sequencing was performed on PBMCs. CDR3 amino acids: CASSLSRPGAPGETQYF. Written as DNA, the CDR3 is TGTGCCAGCAGCTTGTCACGACCTGGGGCCCCGGGTGAGACCCAGTACTTC.